This record looks at one T cell receptor (beta chain) sequence and its context. Germline DNA was extracted alongside blood RNA, which was obtained from unsorted whole blood. With chronic HBV infection, the patients were also treatment-naive. This record belongs to a study of tumor-infiltrating lymphocytes in primary liver carcinoma. Germline lookup yields CDR1 WSHSY and CDR2 SAAADI. V lost 6 bases, J lost 9 bases, and 22 bases stayed unmatched. This CDR3 is 19 amino acids long. The investigators made TCR beta cDNA from about 500 ng total RNA, using a constant-region primer. Nested multiplex PCR, run for three rounds with slightly modified ARM-PCR, yielded TCR beta libraries. Rounds one and two of PCR, each of 10 cycles, were primed with TRBV1-TRBV30 forward primers and a C-beta reverse primer. TCRdb reanalysed the multiplex PCR reads using MiXCR and keeps one entry per CDR3 protein. The sample shows 250,000 to 350,000 distinct CDR3 sequences, 45% to 70% of them seen only once.

This rearrangement joins TRBV10-2 to TRBJ2-2; 10 bases are shared with TRBD1. The sample consisted of peripheral blood. This sequence was found in a woman under 40 with primary liver carcinoma and hepatitis B virus infection. CDR3 protein: CASSLPEDPDRGQSRELFF. The CDR3 DNA follows: TGCGCCAGCAGCCTCCCCGAAGACCCTGACAGGGGGCAAAGCAGGGAGCTGTTTTTT.